These 27 T cell receptor beta chains share one sample of origin, sequenced in a study of cytomegalovirus exposure and HLA in healthy donors. Profiling relied on immunoSEQ multiplex PCR, and the TCRdb table lists in-frame clones only, not all of them. This sample has fewer than 150,000 clones; about 88% occur once, and the top ten carry less than 9%. Sequencing was carried out using PBMCs. The receptors derive from a young man in good health and CMV-seropositive.

This clone was recorded only once. The chain couples TRBV14 to TRBJ2-1; D may be TRBD1 (6 bases). With 8 bases removed from V and 10 bases from J, the gap between germline ends came to 12 bases. Looked up from germline, CDR1 is SGHDN and CDR2 is FVKESK. CDR3 length equals 11 residues. The CDR3 DNA sequence: TGTGCCAGCTCCGGACAGAACGAGCAGTTCTTC. Encoded protein: CASSGQNEQFF.

The chain couples TRBV4-1 to TRBJ2-2; a possible D gene is TRBD1 (6 bases). This CDR3 has 12 residues. Germline lookup yields CDR1 MGHRA and CDR2 YSYEKL. Trimming cost V 6 bases and J 7 bases, with 9 bases left between them. The CDR3 DNA follows: TGCGCCAGCAGACAGACAGGCGGGGAGCTGTTTTTT. Translation gives CASRQTGGELFF.

The V call is TRBV14, the J call TRBJ1-2; perhaps TRBD1 as D (6 bases). The CDR3 is 13 amino acids. Germline V gene lookup returns CDR1 SGHDN and CDR2 FVKESK. V shed 1 base and J shed 4 bases, with 7 bases lying between them. In DNA, the CDR3 is TGTGCCAGCAGCCAAGTCAGGGGCTATGGCTACACCTTC. Protein: CASSQVRGYGYTF.

The chain recombines TRBV27 with TRBJ2-5; D remains unclear. The V and J ends lost 1 base and 2 bases respectively, with 8 bases between them. Germline values: CDR1 MNHEY, CDR2 SMNVEV (reference sequence). The CDR3 totals 14 residues. The CDR3 region has the DNA TGTGCCAGCAGTTTATATTCAGGACAAGAGACCCAGTACTTC. This encodes CASSLYSGQETQYF.

This CDR3 reads CASSQVLRDTQYF. For the CDR3, the DNA is TGTGCCAGCAGCCAAGTCTTGAGGGATACGCAGTATTTT. The rearrangement uses TRBV4-2 and TRBJ2-3; D ambiguous. Trimming took 1 base from V and 6 from J, leaving 8 bases between them. Germline CDR1 reads LGHNA; CDR2 reads YNFKEQ. The CDR3 spans 13 residues.

The chain has TRBV30 and TRBJ1-5, with 9 positions matching TRBD1. This CDR3 is 15 amino acids long. Germline V gene lookup returns CDR1 GTSNPN and CDR2 SVGIG (reference sequence). V shed 3 bases, J shed 4 bases, and the junction held 7 bases outside the gene matches. The CDR3 region is CAWSPMGTGNQPQHF. CDR3 in DNA: TGTGCCTGGAGCCCGATGGGGACAGGGAATCAGCCCCAGCATTTT.

The chain recombines TRBV5-1 with TRBJ2-3; 8 positions match TRBD2. The CDR3 has 14 residues. The junction had 6 bases not matched to a gene; V was cut back by 5 bases and J by 4 bases. Germline-derived CDR1 and CDR2 are SGHRS and YFSETQ. The CDR3 DNA is TGCGCCAGCAGTCCCGGGACTAGAGCAGATACGCAGTATTTT. Amino acids: CASSPGTRADTQYF.

The rearrangement links TRBV7-8 to TRBJ2-5; tentatively, D is TRBD2 (6 bases). Looked up from germline, CDR1 is SGHVS and CDR2 is FQNEAQ. Trimming took off 10 bases at V and 5 bases at J, with 20 bases between the two ends. There are 14 residues in the CDR3. The CDR3, as DNA: TGTGCCACTAAAAATTTCCGGGACTGGGAGACCCAGTACTTC. It translates to CATKNFRDWETQYF.

The CDR3 region is CASSFGNGGTEAFF. CDR3 in DNA: TGTGCCAGCAGCTTCGGGAACGGAGGCACTGAAGCTTTCTTT. This chain links TRBV7-9 with TRBJ1-1, with D uncertain. CDR3 length equals 14 residues. Germline V gene data show CDR1 as SEHNR and CDR2 as FQNEAQ (reference sequence). Trimming took off 3 bases at V and 4 bases at J, with 12 bases between the two ends.

This clone was recorded a few times. The chain is built from TRBV19 and TRBJ2-7; perhaps TRBD1 as D (6 bases). From germline, CDR1 is LNHDA and CDR2 SQIVND (reference sequence). The CDR3 has 16 amino acids. The V end was cut by 5 bases, the J end by 2 bases, with 19 bases between. CDR3 bases: TGTGCCAGTAGTCCCGGGGTTTGGGGGCTTCCCTACGAGCAGTACTTC. Residues: CASSPGVWGLPYEQYF.

This clone occurred a few times. The chain recombines TRBV6-5 with TRBJ1-5; 10 nucleotides match TRBD1. Germline loops: CDR1 MNHEY, CDR2 SVGAGI. Germline trimming cut 7 bases from V and 4 bases from J; bases unmatched to any gene: 4. CDR3 length: 14 residues. CDR3 sequence: CASTKDRGNQPQHF. CDR3 nucleotide sequence: TGTGCCAGCACTAAGGACAGGGGGAATCAGCCCCAGCATTTT.

The chain is built from TRBV6-1 and TRBJ2-7; 7 nucleotides align to TRBD2. The length of the CDR3 is 15 residues. The V and J ends lost 2 bases and 4 bases, in that order; junction bases with no gene match: 8. Germline loops: CDR1 MNHNS, CDR2 SASEGT. DNA for the CDR3: TGTGCCAGCAGTGAAATGCCGGGACTACCGTACGAGCAGTACTTC. Translating gives CASSEMPGLPYEQYF.

The chain combines TRBV12-5 with TRBJ1-3; D is undetermined. CDR3 length: 13 residues. The V end was cut by 8 bases, the J end by 7 bases, with 15 bases between. Germline V lookup: CDR1 LGHNT, CDR2 FRNRAP. The CDR3 nucleotides read TGTGCTAGTTGGGTAAGCCTCAGGAACACCATATATTTT. It translates to CASWVSLRNTIYF. Based on the CDR3 plus reference TRBV12-5 and TRBJ1-3, the full variable domain is DARVTQTPRHKVTEMGQEVTMRCQPILGHNTVFWYRQTMMQGLELLAYFRNRAPLDDSGMPKDRFSAEMPDATLATLKIQPSEPRDSAVYFCASWVSLRNTIYFGEGSWLTVV.

This clone was counted once. This chain links TRBV5-4 with TRBJ1-6; 10 nucleotides match TRBD1. From germline, CDR1 is SGHNT and CDR2 YYREEE (reference sequence). J lost 8 bases, V lost 4 bases, and 6 bases had no gene match. CDR3 length equals 15 residues. The CDR3 loop is CASSLGTGDYSPLHF. In DNA, the CDR3 is TGTGCCAGCAGCCTCGGGACAGGGGACTATTCACCCCTCCACTTT.

The chain combines TRBV21-1 with TRBJ1-6. TRBV21-1 is a pseudogene segment. CDR3 length equals 15 residues. The CDR3 region has the DNA TGTGCCAGCAGCCCCCGCGTGAGGCGGAAATCACCCCTCCACTTT. Amino acid sequence: CASSPRVRRKSPLHF.

The chain has TRBV18 and TRBJ2-1; maybe TRBD2 (6 bases). Trimming cost V 2 bases and J 0 bases, with 14 bases left between them. The germline V gene encodes CDR1 KGHSH and CDR2 LQKENI. This CDR3 spans 17 amino acids. DNA of the CDR3: TGTGCCAGCTCACCATACTCTTCCGGGAGCTCCTACAATGAGCAGTTCTTC. As protein: CASSPYSSGSSYNEQFF.

The rearrangement links TRBV5-1 to TRBJ2-2; 7 nucleotides match TRBD2. V gave up 5 bases and J gave up 8 bases; unmatched junction bases: 12. CDR1 SGHRS and CDR2 YFSETQ come from the germline V gene. The CDR3 consists of 15 residues. In DNA form, the CDR3 reads TGCGCCAGCAGGGGTGACGGGAGGTCTGCTGGGGAGCTGTTTTTT. Translating it yields CASRGDGRSAGELFF.

This clone has only one observation. This chain uses TRBV5-6 with TRBJ1-2, with D unresolved. Germline values: CDR1 SGHDT, CDR2 YYEEEE. The CDR3 sequence is 16 residues long. Trimming took 0 bases from V and 0 from J, leaving 12 bases between them. In DNA form, the CDR3 reads TGTGCCAGCAGCTTGGAGGCAGGATTAGCTAACTATGGCTACACCTTC. Its translation: CASSLEAGLANYGYTF.

V is TRBV5-1 and J is TRBJ1-2; D remains ambiguous. Germline-derived CDR1 and CDR2 are SGHRS and YFSETQ. The CDR3 sequence is 14 residues long. Trimming took 0 bases from V and 6 from J, leaving 12 bases between them. The CDR3 coding sequence is TGCGCCAGCAGCTTGGGCCGGGGAACGGATGGCTACACCTTC. Translated: CASSLGRGTDGYTF.

Here the CDR3 DNA reads TGTGCCAGCGAGGTAGGCAGGGGCTACGAGCAGTACTTC. Translating gives CASEVGRGYEQYF. The genes are TRBV6-1 and TRBJ2-7, with D possibly TRBD1 on 6 matching bases. CDR3 length: 13 residues. The V end lost 8 bases, the J end lost 3 bases, and 14 bases lay between the germline ends. Germline lookup yields CDR1 MNHNS and CDR2 SASEGT.

V usage is TRBV14 and J usage is TRBJ2-5; D perhaps matches TRBD2 (5 bases). The germline gives CDR1 SGHDN, CDR2 FVKESK. Trimming pared 4 bases from V and 1 base from J, leaving 10 bases between. The CDR3 has 14 residues. The CDR3 coding sequence is TGTGCCAGCAGCCGGCGGGCGCTCCAAGAGACCCAGTACTTC. Protein product: CASSRRALQETQYF.

V is TRBV5-4 and J is TRBJ2-3; D remains unclear. The CDR3 is 16 amino acids. Germline V lookup: CDR1 SGHNT, CDR2 YYREEE (reference sequence). V gave up 4 bases and J gave up 6 bases, with 21 bases separating them. As DNA, the CDR3 is TGTGCCAGCAGCCGTGGGTCGGCCGCGGTCCTGGATACGCAGTATTTT. This sequence encodes CASSRGSAAVLDTQYF.

This clone was picked up one time. J is TRBJ1-3 and V is TRBV18, with D possibly TRBD1 on 6 matching bases. The V gene lost 5 bases and the J gene lost 6 bases, with 11 bases spanning the gap. This CDR3 has 13 amino acids. From germline, CDR1 is KGHSH and CDR2 LQKENI. The CDR3 protein is CASSRTETNTIYF. CDR3 bases: TGTGCCAGCTCAAGGACAGAGACAAACACCATATATTTT.

The rearrangement links TRBV11-2 to TRBJ2-7, with 11 bases matching TRBD2. V dropped 5 bases and J dropped 2; count of bases not matched to a gene: 5. Germline loops: CDR1 SGHAT, CDR2 FQNNGV. The CDR3 spans 15 residues. DNA for the CDR3: TGTGCCAGCAGCCAGGGACTAGCGGAGCCCTACGAGCAGTACTTC. It translates to CASSQGLAEPYEQYF.

Written as DNA, the CDR3 is TGCGCCAGCAACGACAACTCTGGAAACACCATATATTTT. Protein: CASNDNSGNTIYF. The V gene is TRBV5-1, the J gene TRBJ1-3; D unclear. V shed 6 bases and J shed 0 bases, with 7 bases lying between them. CDR1 and CDR2 from the germline V gene are SGHRS and YFSETQ. The CDR3 has 13 amino acids.

The chain employs TRBV29-1 and TRBJ1-2, with D possibly matching TRBD1 (5 bases). V lost 4 bases and J lost 3, with 12 bases in between. CDR1 is SQVTM and CDR2 is ANQGSEA in the germline V gene. The CDR3 runs 13 residues. This CDR3 is CSVGGRVDYGYTF. Written as DNA, the CDR3 is TGCAGCGTTGGCGGCAGGGTCGACTATGGCTACACCTTC.

The rearrangement uses TRBV5-1 and TRBJ2-7; 7 bases are shared with TRBD1. This CDR3 comprises 15 residues. Germline trimming cut 3 bases from V and 4 bases from J; bases unmatched to any gene: 10. The V gene's germline CDR1 is SGHRS and CDR2 YFSETQ. For the CDR3, the DNA is TGCGCCAGCAGCTCGACAGGGCTCCAGAGGTACGAGCAGTACTTC. Encoded protein: CASSSTGLQRYEQYF.